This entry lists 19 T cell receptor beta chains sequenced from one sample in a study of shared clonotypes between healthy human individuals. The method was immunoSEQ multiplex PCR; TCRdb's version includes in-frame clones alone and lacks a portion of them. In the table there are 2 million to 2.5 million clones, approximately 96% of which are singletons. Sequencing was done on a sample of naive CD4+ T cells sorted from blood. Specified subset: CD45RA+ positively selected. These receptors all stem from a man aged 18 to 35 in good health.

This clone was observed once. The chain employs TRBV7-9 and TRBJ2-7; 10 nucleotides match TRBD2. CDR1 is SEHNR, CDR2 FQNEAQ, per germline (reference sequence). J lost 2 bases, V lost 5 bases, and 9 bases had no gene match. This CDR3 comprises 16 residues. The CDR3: CASSLTTSGVAYEQYF. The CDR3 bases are TGTGCCAGCAGCCTGACTACTAGCGGGGTAGCCTACGAGCAGTACTTC.

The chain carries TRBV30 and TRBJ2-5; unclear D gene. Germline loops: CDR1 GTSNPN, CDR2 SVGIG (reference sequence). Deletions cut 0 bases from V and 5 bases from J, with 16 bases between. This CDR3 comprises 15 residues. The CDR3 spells CAWSVWSGMRETQYF. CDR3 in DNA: TGTGCCTGGAGTGTTTGGTCGGGCATGAGGGAGACCCAGTACTTC. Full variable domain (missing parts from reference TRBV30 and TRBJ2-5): SQTIHQWPATLVQPVGSPLSLECTVEGTSNPNLYWYRQAAGRGLQLLFYSVGIGQISSEVPQNLSASRPQDRQFILSSKKLLLSDSGFYLCAWSVWSGMRETQYFGPGTRLLVL.

CDR3 sequence: CASSLLFQGGTEAFF. For the CDR3, the DNA is TGTGCCAGCAGCTTATTATTCCAGGGAGGCACTGAAGCTTTCTTT. The rearrangement joins TRBV7-9 to TRBJ1-1; TRBD1 is a possible D gene (5 bases). The CDR3 consists of 15 residues. The V gene's germline CDR1 is SEHNR and CDR2 FQNEAQ (reference sequence). V lost 2 bases and J 4 bases, leaving 14 bases between the germline ends.

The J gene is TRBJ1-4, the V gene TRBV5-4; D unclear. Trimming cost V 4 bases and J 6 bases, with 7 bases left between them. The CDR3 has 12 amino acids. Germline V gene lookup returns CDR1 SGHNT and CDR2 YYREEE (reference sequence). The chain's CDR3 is CASSLPDEKLFF. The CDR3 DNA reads TGTGCCAGCAGCCTCCCCGATGAAAAACTGTTTTTT. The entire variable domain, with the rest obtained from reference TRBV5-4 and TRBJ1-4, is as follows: ETGVTQSPTHLIKTRGQQVTLRCSSQSGHNTVSWYQQALGQGPQFIFQYYREEENGRGNFPPRFSGLQFPNYSSELNVNALELDDSALYLCASSLPDEKLFFGSGTQLSVL.

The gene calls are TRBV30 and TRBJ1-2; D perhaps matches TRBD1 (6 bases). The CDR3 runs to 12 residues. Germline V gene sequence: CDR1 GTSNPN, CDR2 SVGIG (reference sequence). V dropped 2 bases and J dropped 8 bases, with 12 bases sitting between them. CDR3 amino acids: CAWSLGARGYTF. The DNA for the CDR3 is TGTGCCTGGAGTTTGGGGGCGCGGGGCTACACCTTC. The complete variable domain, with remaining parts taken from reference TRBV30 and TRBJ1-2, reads SQTIHQWPATLVQPVGSPLSLECTVEGTSNPNLYWYRQAAGRGLQLLFYSVGIGQISSEVPQNLSASRPQDRQFILSSKKLLLSDSGFYLCAWSLGARGYTFGSGTRLTVV.

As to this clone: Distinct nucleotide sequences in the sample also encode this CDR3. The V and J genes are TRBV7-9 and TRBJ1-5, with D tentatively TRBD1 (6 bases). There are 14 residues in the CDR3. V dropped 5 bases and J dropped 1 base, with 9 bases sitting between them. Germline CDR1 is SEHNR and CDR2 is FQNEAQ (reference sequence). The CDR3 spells CASSLDRSNQPQHF. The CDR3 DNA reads TGTGCCAGCAGCCTCGACAGGAGCAATCAGCCCCAGCATTTT.

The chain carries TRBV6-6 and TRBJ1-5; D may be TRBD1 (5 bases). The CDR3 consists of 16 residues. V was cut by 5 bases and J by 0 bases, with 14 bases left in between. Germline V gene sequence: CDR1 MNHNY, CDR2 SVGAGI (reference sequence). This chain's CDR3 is CASSPWTLYSNQPQHF. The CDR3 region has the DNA TGTGCCAGCAGTCCGTGGACACTTTATAGCAATCAGCCCCAGCATTTT.

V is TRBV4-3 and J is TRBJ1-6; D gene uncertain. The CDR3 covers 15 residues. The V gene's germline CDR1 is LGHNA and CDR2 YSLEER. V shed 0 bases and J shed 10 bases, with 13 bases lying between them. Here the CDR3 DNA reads TGCGCCAGCAGCCAAGATGAGGGAGGATGGTCACCCCTCCACTTT. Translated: CASSQDEGGWSPLHF.

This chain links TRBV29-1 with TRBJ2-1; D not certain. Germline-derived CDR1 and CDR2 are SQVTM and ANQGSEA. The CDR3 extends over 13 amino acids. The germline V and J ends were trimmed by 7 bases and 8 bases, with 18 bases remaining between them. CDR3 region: CSGAPLMGYEQFF. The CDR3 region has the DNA TGCAGCGGGGCCCCTCTGATGGGTTATGAGCAGTTCTTC.

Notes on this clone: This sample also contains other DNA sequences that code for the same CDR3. For the CDR3, the DNA is TGTGCCAGCAGCTCGGGAGATACGCAGTATTTT. This encodes CASSSGDTQYF. V and J are TRBV11-3 and TRBJ2-3; D remains unclear. Germline assignment: CDR1 SGHNT and CDR2 YENEEA. V lost 4 bases and J 5 bases, leaving 4 bases between the germline ends. The CDR3 extends over 11 amino acids.

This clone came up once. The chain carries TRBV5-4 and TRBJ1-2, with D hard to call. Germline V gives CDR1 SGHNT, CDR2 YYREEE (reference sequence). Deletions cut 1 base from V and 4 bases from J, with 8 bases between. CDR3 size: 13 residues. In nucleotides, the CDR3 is TGTGCCAGCAGCTTGTCACCGATCTATGGCTACACCTTC. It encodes CASSLSPIYGYTF.

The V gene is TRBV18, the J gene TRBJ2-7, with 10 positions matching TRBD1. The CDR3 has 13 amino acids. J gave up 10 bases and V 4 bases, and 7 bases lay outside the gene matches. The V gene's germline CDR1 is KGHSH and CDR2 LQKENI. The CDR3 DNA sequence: TGTGCCAGCTCACGAGAGACAGGGGGCGATCAGTACTTC. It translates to CASSRETGGDQYF.

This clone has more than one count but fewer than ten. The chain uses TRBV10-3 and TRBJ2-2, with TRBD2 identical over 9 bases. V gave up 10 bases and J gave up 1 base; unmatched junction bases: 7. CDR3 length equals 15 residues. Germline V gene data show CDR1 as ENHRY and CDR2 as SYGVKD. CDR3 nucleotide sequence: TGTGCCACCCAGCCAGCGGGGGGGAACACCGGGGAGCTGTTTTTT. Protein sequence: CATQPAGGNTGELFF.

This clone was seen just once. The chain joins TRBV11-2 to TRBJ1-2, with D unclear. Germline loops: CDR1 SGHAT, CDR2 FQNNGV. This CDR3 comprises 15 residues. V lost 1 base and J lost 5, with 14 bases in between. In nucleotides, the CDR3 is TGTGCCAGCAGCTTAGCGATCGGAGAGCTATATGGCTACACCTTC. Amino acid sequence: CASSLAIGELYGYTF.

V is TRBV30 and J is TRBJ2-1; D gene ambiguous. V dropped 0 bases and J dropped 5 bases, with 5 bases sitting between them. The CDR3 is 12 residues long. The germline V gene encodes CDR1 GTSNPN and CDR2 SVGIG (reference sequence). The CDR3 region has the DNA TGTGCCTGGAGTGTTGGCCACAATGAGCAGTTCTTC. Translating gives CAWSVGHNEQFF.

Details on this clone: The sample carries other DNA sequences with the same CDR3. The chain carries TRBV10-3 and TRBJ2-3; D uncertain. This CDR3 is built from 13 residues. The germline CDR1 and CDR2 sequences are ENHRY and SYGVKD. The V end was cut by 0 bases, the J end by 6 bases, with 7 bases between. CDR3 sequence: CAISESTSDTQYF. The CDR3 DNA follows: TGTGCCATCAGTGAGTCAACGTCGGATACGCAGTATTTT.

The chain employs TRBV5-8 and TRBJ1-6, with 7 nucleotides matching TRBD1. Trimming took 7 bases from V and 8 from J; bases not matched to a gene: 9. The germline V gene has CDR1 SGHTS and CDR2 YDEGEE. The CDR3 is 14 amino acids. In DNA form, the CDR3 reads TGTGCCAGCGGCAGGGACAGCTCTTATTCACCCCTCCACTTT. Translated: CASGRDSSYSPLHF.

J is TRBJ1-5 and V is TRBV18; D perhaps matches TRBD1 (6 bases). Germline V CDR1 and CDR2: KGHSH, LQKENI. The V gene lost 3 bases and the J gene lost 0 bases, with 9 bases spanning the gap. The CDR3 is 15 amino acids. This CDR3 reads CASSPTGLSNQPQHF. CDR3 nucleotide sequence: TGTGCCAGCTCACCGACAGGACTTAGCAATCAGCCCCAGCATTTT.

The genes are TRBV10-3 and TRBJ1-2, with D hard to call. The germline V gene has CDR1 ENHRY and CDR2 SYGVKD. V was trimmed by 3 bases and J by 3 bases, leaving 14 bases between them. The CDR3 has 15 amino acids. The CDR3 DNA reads TGTGCCATCAGTGAAAACGGAGACTTGGACTATGGCTACACCTTC. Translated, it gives CAISENGDLDYGYTF.